Listed below are T cell receptor beta chains from one sample, sequenced in a study of PD-1 blockade in classical Hodgkin lymphoma. Sequencing was performed with immunoSEQ multiplex PCR; in TCRdb, only in-frame clones are kept and a portion is missing. This table has fewer than 25,000 clones, about 88% appearing once. Sequencing was done on a sample of CD4+ T cells from blood. The source of these receptors is a human donor with classical Hodgkin lymphoma. Both conserved end residues are part of each CDR3. Each record gives: V gene, D gene, J gene, CDR3 DNA, CDR3 protein. D genes are given only for firm matches.

V: TRBV19
D: NA
J: TRBJ1-3
DNA: TGTGCCAGTAGTATCGCCCGAGGACAGCCTGGAAACACCATATATTTT
CDR3: CASSIARGQPGNTIYF

V: TRBV7-9
D: TRBD1
J: TRBJ2-7
DNA: TGTGCCAGCAGCTTGACCGGGACAGGGCTGGAAGAGCAGTACTTC
CDR3: CASSLTGTGLEEQYF

V: TRBV19
D: NA
J: TRBJ2-2
DNA: TGTGCCAGTAGTATAGACAACACCGGGGAGCTGTTTTTT
CDR3: CASSIDNTGELFF

V: TRBV25-1
D: NA
J: TRBJ2-1
DNA: TGTGCCAGCAGTGGGGCGGCGGGGTTGATGTTTAACAATGAGCAGTTCTTC
CDR3: CASSGAAGLMFNNEQFF

V: TRBV5-4
D: NA
J: TRBJ1-3
DNA: TGTGCCAGCAGCCCCACGGGTAGCTCTGGAAACACCATATATTTT
CDR3: CASSPTGSSGNTIYF

V: TRBV5-5
D: NA
J: TRBJ1-5
DNA: TGTGCCAGCAGCTCAAATCCCGGCGGCAATCAGCCCCAGCATTTT
CDR3: CASSSNPGGNQPQHF

V: TRBV6-5
D: TRBD2
J: TRBJ2-1
DNA: TGTGCCAGCAGTTACTCAACTAGCGGGTTTATCAATGAGCAGTTCTTC
CDR3: CASSYSTSGFINEQFF

V: TRBV28
D: TRBD1
J: TRBJ1-2
DNA: TGTGCCAGCAGGCCTACAGGGGGCTCTTATGGCTACACCTTC
CDR3: CASRPTGGSYGYTF

V: TRBV9
D: TRBD1
J: TRBJ1-3
DNA: TGTGCCAGCAGCGAATCCGGGACAGGACTTGTTGGAAACACCATATATTTT
CDR3: CASSESGTGLVGNTIYF

V: TRBV28
D: NA
J: TRBJ1-2
DNA: TGTGCCAGCAGTGCGACCCAGTTTGGCTACACCTTC
CDR3: CASSATQFGYTF

V: TRBV30
D: TRBD1
J: TRBJ1-2
DNA: TGTGCCTGGGTCCGGGACAGGGGGATTGGCTACACCTTC
CDR3: CAWVRDRGIGYTF

V: TRBV11-3
D: NA
J: TRBJ2-7
DNA: TGTGCCAGCAGCCTCCACCCCGCGGGGGCAGCTAGATACGAGCAGTACTTC
CDR3: CASSLHPAGAARYEQYF